The clone carrying this T cell receptor beta chain was seen repeatedly, ten times or more. Thyroid surgery was performed in patients who had received no treatment beforehand. This sample stems from a study of metastatic and nonmetastatic thyroid tumors. In the authors' methods: Researchers built a distant-metastasis classifier for papillary thyroid cancer that drew on CDR3 differences across clinicopathological groups. Through MiXCR, TCRdb re-clonotyped the PCR reads. TCRdb, not the original authors, processed these V and J calls. The top ten hold 14% of the sample, which has 20,000 to 25,000 clones, roughly 15% seen once. Germline V lookup: CDR1 MNHNS, CDR2 SASEGT. The CDR3 is made up of 17 amino acids. The J segment lost 5 bases and the V segment lost 9 bases, leaving 14 bases of the junction unmatched.

The genes are TRBV6-1 and TRBJ2-2, with TRBD1 matching over 11 bases. This TCR was sampled from a female donor with papillary thyroid cancer or a benign thyroid nodule (not recorded which). Some clones in this sample may be carry-over from other donors' samples. Sequenced sample: tumor tissue. The CDR3 here is CASTPSGQGAQTGELFF. CDR3 sequence (DNA): TGTGCCAGTACCCCATCCGGACAGGGGGCGCAGACCGGGGAGCTGTTTTTT.